The 6 T cell receptor beta chains below come from one sample, sequenced in a study of regulatory T cells in long-lasting Graves disease. In building TCR beta libraries, iRepertoire HTBI primers were used together with Arm-PCR of CDR3 regions. TCRdb passed the multiplex PCR reads through MiXCR, listing each CDR3 protein once. This table holds some 450,000 distinct CDR3 sequences, 16% found once. The time point is: newly diagnosed GD, antithyroid drugs for less than 3 months. The TCR library was made from RNA that had been extracted from PBMCs in TRIzol. These data were also reused for a study on T cells in Graves' hyperthyroidism and ophthalmopathy.

The sequences come from peripheral blood mononuclear cells (PBMCs), collected at new diagnosis, from a patient treated with antithyroid drugs. The source of these receptors is a woman in her thirties with Graves disease.

Notes on this clonotype: It is likely a read error: a sequence one base away is far more abundant. The rearrangement links TRBV6-2 or TRBV6-3 to TRBJ1-1; D possibly corresponds to TRBD1 (6 bases). The CDR3 covers 14 residues. Germline assignment: CDR1 MNHEY and CDR2 SVGEGT. CDR3 sequence: CASQTGASNTEASF. DNA of the CDR3: TGTGCCAGCCAGACAGGAGCGTCGAACACTGAAGCTTCCTTT.

This clonotype was observed a handful of times. This chain joins TRBV6-1 and TRBJ1-1; maybe TRBD1 (6 bases). V shed 6 bases and J shed 2 bases, with 13 bases lying between them. CDR3 length equals 14 residues. CDR1 is MNHNS, CDR2 SASEGT, per germline. The CDR3 here is CASRIHGTNTEAFF. CDR3 in DNA: TGTGCCAGCAGGATACATGGGACAAACACTGAAGCTTTCTTT.

The rearrangement links TRBV12-3 or TRBV12-4 to TRBJ2-1; TRBD2 aligns across 11 bases. CDR3 length equals 15 residues. V trimming: 5 bases; J trimming: 7 bases; junction bases outside the gene matches: 7. The chain's CDR3 is CASSTLAGEGNEQFF. In DNA, the CDR3 is TGTGCCAGCAGTACACTAGCGGGGGAGGGAAATGAGCAGTTCTTC.

Ten or more counts support this clonotype. This chain uses TRBV5-1 with TRBJ2-1; maybe TRBD2 (7 bases). Germline values: CDR1 SGHRS, CDR2 YFSETQ. The CDR3 sequence is 12 residues long. The V gene lost 9 bases and the J gene lost 8 bases, with 15 bases spanning the gap. CDR3 protein: CATRKGGDEQFF. The CDR3 DNA sequence: TGCGCCACCAGAAAAGGGGGGGATGAGCAGTTCTTC.

This clonotype has ten or more counts. This rearrangement joins TRBV20-1 to TRBJ1-1, with 7 positions matching TRBD1. Per the germline V gene, CDR1 is DFQATT and CDR2 is SNEGSKA (reference sequence). Germline trimming cut 6 bases from V and 5 bases from J; bases unmatched to any gene: 6. This CDR3 spans 12 amino acids. For the CDR3, the DNA is TGCAGTGCCCAAGGGGGCCGGACTGAAGCTTTCTTT. It encodes CSAQGGRTEAFF.

There are many counts of this clonotype. V usage is TRBV7-9 and J usage is TRBJ1-4; TRBD1 matches 8 bases. The V segment lost 3 bases and the J segment 12 bases; nucleotides outside the gene matches: 6. The CDR3 runs to 13 residues. CDR1 is SEHNR and CDR2 is FQNEAQ in the germline V gene (reference sequence). The DNA for the CDR3 is TGTGCCAGCAGCTTCGGCAGGGGGCTAGAACTGTTTTTT. This translates into CASSFGRGLELFF.